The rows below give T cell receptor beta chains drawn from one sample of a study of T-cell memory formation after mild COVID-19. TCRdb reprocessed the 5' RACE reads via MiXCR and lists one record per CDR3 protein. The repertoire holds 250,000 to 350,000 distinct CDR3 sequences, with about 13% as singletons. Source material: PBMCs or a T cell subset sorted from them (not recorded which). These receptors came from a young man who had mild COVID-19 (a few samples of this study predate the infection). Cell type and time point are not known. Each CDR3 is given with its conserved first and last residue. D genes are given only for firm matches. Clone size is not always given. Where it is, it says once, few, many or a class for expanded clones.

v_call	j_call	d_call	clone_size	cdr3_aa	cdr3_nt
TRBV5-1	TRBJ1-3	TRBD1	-	CASSVARGQGNTIYF	TGCGCCAGCAGCGTCGCCAGGGGGCAAGGAAACACCATATATTTT
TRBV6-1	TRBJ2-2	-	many	CASSEGGGAGELFF	TGTGCCAGCAGTGAGGGAGGGGGCGCCGGGGAGCTGTTTTTT
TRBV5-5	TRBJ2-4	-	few	CASSQPKNIGGAKNIQYF	TGTGCCAGCAGCCAACCTAAAAACATCGGCGGTGCCAAAAACATTCAGTACTTC
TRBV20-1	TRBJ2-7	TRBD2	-	CSAISGVLSYEQYF	TGCAGTGCTATTAGCGGGGTTTTGTCCTACGAGCAGTACTTC
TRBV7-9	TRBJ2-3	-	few	CASSFQEHTDTQYF	TGTGCCAGCAGCTTCCAGGAGCACACAGATACGCAGTATTTT
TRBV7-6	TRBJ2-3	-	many	CASSLGVGQDTQYF	TGTGCCAGCAGCTTAGGGGTCGGGCAAGATACGCAGTATTTT
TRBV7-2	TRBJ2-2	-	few	CASSLQQTANTGELFF	TGTGCCAGCAGCTTACAACAGACCGCGAACACCGGGGAGCTGTTTTTT
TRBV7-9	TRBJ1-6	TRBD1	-	CASSLVRTGDNSPLHF	TGTGCCAGCAGCTTAGTTCGGACAGGGGATAATTCACCCCTCCACTTT
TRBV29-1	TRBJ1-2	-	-	CSVTLSVGYTF	TGCAGCGTTACCCTCAGCGTGGGCTACACCTTC
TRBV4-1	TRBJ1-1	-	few	CASSQDLGGGTEAFF	TGCGCCAGCAGCCAAGATTTGGGGGGAGGCACTGAAGCTTTCTTT
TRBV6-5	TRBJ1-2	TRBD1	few	CASSYYRGTNYGYTF	TGTGCCAGCAGTTATTACAGGGGGACTAACTATGGCTACACCTTC
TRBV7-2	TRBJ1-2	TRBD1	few	CASSSGQGAKGYTF	TGTGCCAGCAGCTCGGGACAGGGGGCTAAAGGCTACACCTTC
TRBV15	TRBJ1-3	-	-	CATSEPLLRTAGNTIYF	TGTGCCACCAGCGAACCACTTCTGCGGACAGCTGGAAACACCATATATTTT
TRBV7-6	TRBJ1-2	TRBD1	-	CASSPRTGGVYGYTF	TGTGCCAGCAGCCCTCGGACAGGGGGCGTATATGGCTACACCTTC
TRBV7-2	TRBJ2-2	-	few	CASSPPGANTGELFF	TGTGCCAGCAGCCCTCCAGGAGCGAACACCGGGGAGCTGTTTTTT
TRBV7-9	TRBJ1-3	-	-	CASSFGHSGNTIYF	TGTGCCAGCAGCTTCGGTCACTCTGGAAACACCATATATTTT
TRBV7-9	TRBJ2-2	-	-	CASSTTTPPTGELFF	TGTGCCAGCAGCACAACTACCCCCCCGACCGGGGAGCTGTTTTTT
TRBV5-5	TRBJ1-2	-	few	CASSLGANYGYTF	TGTGCCAGCAGCTTGGGGGCTAACTATGGCTACACCTTC
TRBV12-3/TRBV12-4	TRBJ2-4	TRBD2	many	CASRLEKRGAQISKLAKNIQYF	TGTGCCAGCAGACTCGAAAAGCGGGGGGCACAAATTAGTAAACTAGCCAAAAACATTCAGTACTTC
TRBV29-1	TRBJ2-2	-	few	CSVEDEVITGELFF	TGCAGCGTTGAAGATGAGGTGATAACCGGGGAGCTGTTTTTT
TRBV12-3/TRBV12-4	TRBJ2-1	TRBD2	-	CASSFLAGGLEQFF	TGTGCCAGCAGTTTCCTAGCGGGGGGGCTTGAGCAGTTCTTC
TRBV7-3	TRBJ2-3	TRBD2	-	CASSIAGGTTDTQYF	TGTGCCAGCAGCATTGCCGGGGGGACCACAGATACGCAGTATTTT
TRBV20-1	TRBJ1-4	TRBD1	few	CSARDPRGSWEKLFF	TGCAGTGCTAGAGACCCCAGGGGGAGTTGGGAAAAACTGTTTTTT
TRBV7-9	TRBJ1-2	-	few	CASSPQSRDIHLPDYGYTF	TGTGCCAGCAGCCCCCAAAGCCGGGACATCCACCTGCCCGACTATGGCTACACCTTC
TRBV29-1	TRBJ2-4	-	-	CSVVGTVLNIQYF	TGCAGCGTTGTTGGAACCGTTCTTAACATTCAGTACTTC
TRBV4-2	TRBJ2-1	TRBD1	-	CASSQAGTGRNNEQFF	TGTGCCAGCAGCCAAGCCGGGACAGGTCGCAACAATGAGCAGTTCTTC
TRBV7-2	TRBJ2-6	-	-	CARSPRGGRTGANVLTF	TGTGCCAGAAGCCCGAGGGGGGGTCGCACTGGGGCCAACGTCCTGACTTTC
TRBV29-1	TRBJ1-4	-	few	CSVIYPTNEKLFF	TGCAGCGTGATCTATCCAACTAATGAAAAACTGTTTTTT
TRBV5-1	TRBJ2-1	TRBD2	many	CASRPSGSGGAYEQFF	TGCGCCAGCAGACCGTCGGGCAGCGGGGGGGCCTATGAGCAGTTCTTC
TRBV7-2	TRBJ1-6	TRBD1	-	CASTRQGDLSPLHF	TGTGCCAGCACCCGACAGGGGGATTTGTCACCCCTCCACTTT